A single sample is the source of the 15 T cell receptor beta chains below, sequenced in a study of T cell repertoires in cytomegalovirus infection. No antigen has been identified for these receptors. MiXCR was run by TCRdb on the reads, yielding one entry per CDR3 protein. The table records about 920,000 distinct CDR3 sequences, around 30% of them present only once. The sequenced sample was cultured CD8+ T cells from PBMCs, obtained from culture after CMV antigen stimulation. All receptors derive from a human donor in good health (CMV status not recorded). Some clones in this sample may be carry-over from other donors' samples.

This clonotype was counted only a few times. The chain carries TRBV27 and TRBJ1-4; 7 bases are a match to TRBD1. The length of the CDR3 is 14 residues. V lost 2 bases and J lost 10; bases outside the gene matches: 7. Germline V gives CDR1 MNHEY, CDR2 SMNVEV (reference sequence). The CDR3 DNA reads TGTGCCAGCAGTTTAAGAGGGGGCATAGGAAAACTGTTTTTT. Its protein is CASSLRGGIGKLFF. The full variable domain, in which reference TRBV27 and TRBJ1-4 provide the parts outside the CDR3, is EAQVTQNPRYLITVTGKKLTVTCSQNMNHEYMSWYRQDPGLGLRQIYYSMNVEVTDKGDVPEGYKVSRKEKRNFPLILESPSPNQTSLYFCASSLRGGIGKLFFGSGTQLSVL.

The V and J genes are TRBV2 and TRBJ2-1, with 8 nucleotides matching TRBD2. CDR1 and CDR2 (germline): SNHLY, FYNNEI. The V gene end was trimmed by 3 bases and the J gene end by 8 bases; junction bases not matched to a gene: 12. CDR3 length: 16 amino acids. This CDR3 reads CASSDKLAGGQDEQFF. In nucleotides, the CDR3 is TGTGCCAGCAGTGATAAGCTGGCGGGGGGCCAGGATGAGCAGTTCTTC. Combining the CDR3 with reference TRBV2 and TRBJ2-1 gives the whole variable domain EPEVTQTPSHQVTQMGQEVILRCVPISNHLYFYWYRQILGQKVEFLVSFYNNEISEKSEIFDDQFSVERPDGSNFTLKIRSTKLEDSAMYFCASSDKLAGGQDEQFFGPGTRLTVL.

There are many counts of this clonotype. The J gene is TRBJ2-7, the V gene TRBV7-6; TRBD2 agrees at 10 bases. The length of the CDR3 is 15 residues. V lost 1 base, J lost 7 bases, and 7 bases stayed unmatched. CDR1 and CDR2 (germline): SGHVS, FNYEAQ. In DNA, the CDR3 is TGTGCCAGCAGCTTAGGAGCGGGGGGGCCGCGTGAGCAGTACTTC. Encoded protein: CASSLGAGGPREQYF.

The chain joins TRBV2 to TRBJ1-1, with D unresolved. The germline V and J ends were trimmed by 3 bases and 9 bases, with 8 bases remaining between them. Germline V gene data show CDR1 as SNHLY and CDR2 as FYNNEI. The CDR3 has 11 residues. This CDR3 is CASSDNSQAFF. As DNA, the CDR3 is TGTGCCAGCAGTGACAACAGCCAAGCTTTCTTT. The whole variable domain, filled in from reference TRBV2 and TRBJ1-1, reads EPEVTQTPSHQVTQMGQEVILRCVPISNHLYFYWYRQILGQKVEFLVSFYNNEISEKSEIFDDQFSVERPDGSNFTLKIRSTKLEDSAMYFCASSDNSQAFFGQGTRLTVV.

CDR3 residues: CASSTTGTSGTGELFF. For the CDR3, the DNA is TGTGCCAGCAGTACAACCGGGACTAGCGGCACCGGGGAGCTGTTTTTT. The chain carries TRBV6-6 and TRBJ2-2; the match to TRBD2 covers 11 bases. The CDR3 covers 16 residues. Germline-derived CDR1 and CDR2 are MNHNY and SVGAGI (reference sequence). The V gene end was trimmed by 5 bases and the J gene end by 4 bases; junction bases not matched to a gene: 6.

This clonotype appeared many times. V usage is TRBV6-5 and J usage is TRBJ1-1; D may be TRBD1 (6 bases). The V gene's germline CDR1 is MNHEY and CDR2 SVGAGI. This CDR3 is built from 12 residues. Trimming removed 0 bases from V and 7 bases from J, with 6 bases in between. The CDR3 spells CASSYSTGEAFF. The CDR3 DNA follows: TGTGCCAGCAGTTACTCGACAGGTGAAGCTTTCTTT.

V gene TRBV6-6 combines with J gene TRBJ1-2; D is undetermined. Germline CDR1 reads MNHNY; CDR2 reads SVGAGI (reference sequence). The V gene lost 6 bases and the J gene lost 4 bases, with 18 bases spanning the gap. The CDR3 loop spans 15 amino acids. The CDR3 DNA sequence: TGTGCCAGCAGCGAGTTACTAAAGGGAACCTATGGCTACACCTTC. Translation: CASSELLKGTYGYTF.

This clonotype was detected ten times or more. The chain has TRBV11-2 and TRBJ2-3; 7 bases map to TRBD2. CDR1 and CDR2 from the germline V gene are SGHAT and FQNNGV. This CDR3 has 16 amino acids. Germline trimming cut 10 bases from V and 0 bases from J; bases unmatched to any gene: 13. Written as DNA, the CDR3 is TGTGCCACCCGGGGCTGGGAGGGTAAAAGCACAGATACGCAGTATTTT. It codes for CATRGWEGKSTDTQYF. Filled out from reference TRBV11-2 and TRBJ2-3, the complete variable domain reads EAGVAQSPRYKIIEKRQSVAFWCNPISGHATLYWYQQILGQGPKLLIQFQNNGVVDDSQLPKDRFSAERLKGVDSTLKIQPAKLEDSAVYLCATRGWEGKSTDTQYFGPGTRLTVL.

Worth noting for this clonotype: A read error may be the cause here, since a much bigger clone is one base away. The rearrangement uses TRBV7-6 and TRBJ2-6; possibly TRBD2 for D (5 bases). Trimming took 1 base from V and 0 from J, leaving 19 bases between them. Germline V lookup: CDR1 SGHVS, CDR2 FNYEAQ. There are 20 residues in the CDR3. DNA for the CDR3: TGTGCCAGCAGCTTAGTGAGAGGGCGTGAGGGTAGCTCTGGGGCCAACGTCCTGACTTTC. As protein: CASSLVRGREGSSGANVLTF.

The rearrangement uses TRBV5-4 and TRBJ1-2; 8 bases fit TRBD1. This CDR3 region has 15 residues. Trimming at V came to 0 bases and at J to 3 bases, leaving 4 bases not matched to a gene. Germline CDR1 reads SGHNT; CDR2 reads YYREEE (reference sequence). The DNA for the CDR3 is TGTGCCAGCAGCTTGGCCTCGGGACAGGACTATGGCTACACCTTC. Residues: CASSLASGQDYGYTF.

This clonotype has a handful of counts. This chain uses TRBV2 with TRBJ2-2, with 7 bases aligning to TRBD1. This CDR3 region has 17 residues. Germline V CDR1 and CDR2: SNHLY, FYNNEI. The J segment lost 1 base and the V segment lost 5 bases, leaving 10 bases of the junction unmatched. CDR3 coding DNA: TGTGCCAGCAGTTTCTCCACCGGGACAGAGAACACCGGGGAGCTGTTTTTT. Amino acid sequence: CASSFSTGTENTGELFF. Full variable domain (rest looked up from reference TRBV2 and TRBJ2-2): EPEVTQTPSHQVTQMGQEVILRCVPISNHLYFYWYRQILGQKVEFLVSFYNNEISEKSEIFDDQFSVERPDGSNFTLKIRSTKLEDSAMYFCASSFSTGTENTGELFFGEGSRLTVL.

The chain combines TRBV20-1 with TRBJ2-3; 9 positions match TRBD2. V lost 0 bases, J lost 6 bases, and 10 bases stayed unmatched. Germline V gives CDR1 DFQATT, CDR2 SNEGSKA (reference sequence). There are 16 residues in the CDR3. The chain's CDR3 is CSARDRLAGSLDTQYF. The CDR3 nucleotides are TGCAGTGCTAGAGATCGTCTAGCGGGGAGTCTGGATACGCAGTATTTT.

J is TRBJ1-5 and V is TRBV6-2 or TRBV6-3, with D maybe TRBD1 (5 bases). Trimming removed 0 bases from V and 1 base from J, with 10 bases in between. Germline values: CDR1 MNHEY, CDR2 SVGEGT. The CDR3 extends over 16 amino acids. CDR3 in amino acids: CASSYSWGKSNQPQHF. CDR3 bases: TGTGCCAGCAGTTACTCGTGGGGGAAGAGCAATCAGCCCCAGCATTTT.

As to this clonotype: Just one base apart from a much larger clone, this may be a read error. DNA of the CDR3: TGTGCCAGCAGCTTAATTGGTAGCGGGGGCTCGAACACCGAGGAGCTGTTTTTT. Its translation: CASSLIGSGGSNTEELFF. The V and J genes are TRBV7-9 and TRBJ2-2, with 9 bases fitting TRBD2. CDR3 length: 18 amino acids. The germline gives CDR1 SEHNR, CDR2 FQNEAQ (reference sequence).

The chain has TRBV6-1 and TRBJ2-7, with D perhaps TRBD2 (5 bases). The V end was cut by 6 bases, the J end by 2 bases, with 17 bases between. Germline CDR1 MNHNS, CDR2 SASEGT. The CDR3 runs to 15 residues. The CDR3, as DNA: TGTGCCAGCAGGGGTTCACGGGGAACAGCCTACGAGCAGTACGTC. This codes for CASRGSRGTAYEQYV.